This TCR beta chain comes out of a study of blood T cell repertoires in COVID-19. Authors' methods: The authors estimated nucleated cell counts from reference gene primer amplification. The method was immunoSEQ multiplex PCR; TCRdb's version includes in-frame clones alone and lacks a portion of them. V and J calls and clone size come straight from that table; D and trimming were deduced from the DNA. The table lists 300,000 to 350,000 clones, roughly 86% of them singletons. Trimming shortened V by 3 bases and J by 7 bases, and 19 bases separated the two germline ends. This CDR3 is 15 amino acids long. The germline CDR1 and CDR2 sequences are ENHRY and SYGVKD.

The chain employs TRBV10-3 and TRBJ2-7; D is unclear. The sequenced material came from peripheral blood. The receptor was derived from a man aged 30 to 39 with COVID-19, enrolled during active disease. In DNA form, the CDR3 reads TGTGCCATCAGTGAACGCGATGGCCGGGTTGGGGAGCAGTACTTC. Its translation: CAISERDGRVGEQYF.